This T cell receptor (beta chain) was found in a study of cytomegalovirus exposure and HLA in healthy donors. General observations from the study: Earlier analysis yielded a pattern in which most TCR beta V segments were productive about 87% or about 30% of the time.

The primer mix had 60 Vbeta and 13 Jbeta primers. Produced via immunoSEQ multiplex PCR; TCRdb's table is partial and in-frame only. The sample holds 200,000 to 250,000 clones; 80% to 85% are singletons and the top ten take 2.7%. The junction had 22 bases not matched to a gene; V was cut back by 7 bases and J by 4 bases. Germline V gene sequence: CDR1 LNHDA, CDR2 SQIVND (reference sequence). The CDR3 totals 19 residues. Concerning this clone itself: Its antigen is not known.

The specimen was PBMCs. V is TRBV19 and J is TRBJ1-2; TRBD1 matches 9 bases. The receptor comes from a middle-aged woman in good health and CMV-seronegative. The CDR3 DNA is TGTGCCAGTACCAAAAGGGCCGGGACAGGGAAGGTACTGGGCTATGGCTACACCTTC. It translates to CASTKRAGTGKVLGYGYTF.